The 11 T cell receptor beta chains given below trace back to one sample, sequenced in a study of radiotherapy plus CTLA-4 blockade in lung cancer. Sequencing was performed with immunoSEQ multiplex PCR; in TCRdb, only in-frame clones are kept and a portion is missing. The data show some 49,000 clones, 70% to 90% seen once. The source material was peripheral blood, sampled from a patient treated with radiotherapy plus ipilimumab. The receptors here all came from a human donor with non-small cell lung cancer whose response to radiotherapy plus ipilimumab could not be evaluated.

This CDR3 is CASSDSFFADTQYF. The DNA of the CDR3 is TGTGCCAGCAGTGACTCATTCTTTGCGGATACGCAGTATTTT. The chain joins TRBV6-4 to TRBJ2-3; D remains ambiguous. V lost 0 bases to trimming and J lost 6 bases, with 10 bases between them. The germline V gene has CDR1 MRHNA and CDR2 SNTAGT. There are 14 residues in the CDR3.

CDR3 in amino acids: CASSYGLAGLDEQYF. The CDR3 DNA reads TGTGCCAGCAGCTACGGACTAGCGGGATTAGACGAGCAGTACTTC. The rearrangement joins TRBV7-3 to TRBJ2-7, with 12 bases fitting TRBD2. Germline CDR1 SGHTA, CDR2 FQGTGA. J was trimmed by 5 bases and V by 4 bases; bases with no gene match: 6. The CDR3 spans 15 residues.

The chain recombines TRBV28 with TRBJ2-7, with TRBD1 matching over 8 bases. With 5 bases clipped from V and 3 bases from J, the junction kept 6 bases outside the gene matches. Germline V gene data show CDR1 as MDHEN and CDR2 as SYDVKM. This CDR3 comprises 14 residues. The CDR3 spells CASSPRGRSYEQYF. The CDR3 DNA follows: TGTGCCAGCAGTCCCAGGGGGCGAAGCTACGAGCAGTACTTC.

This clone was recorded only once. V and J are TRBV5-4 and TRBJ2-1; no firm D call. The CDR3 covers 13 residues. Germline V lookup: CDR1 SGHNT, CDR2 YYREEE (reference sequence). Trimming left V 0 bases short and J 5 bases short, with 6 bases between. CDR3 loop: CASSLVPDNEQFF. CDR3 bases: TGTGCCAGCAGCTTGGTGCCGGACAATGAGCAGTTCTTC.

In nucleotides, the CDR3 is TGTGCCAGCAGCATACCGACTAGCGGGAGTAACGAGCAGTACTTC. Translating it yields CASSIPTSGSNEQYF. The rearrangement uses TRBV7-2 and TRBJ2-7, with 12 bases aligning to TRBD2. In germline, CDR1 is SGHTA, CDR2 FQGNSA. V lost 5 bases to trimming and J lost 5 bases; unmatched junction nucleotides: 7. This CDR3 comprises 15 residues.

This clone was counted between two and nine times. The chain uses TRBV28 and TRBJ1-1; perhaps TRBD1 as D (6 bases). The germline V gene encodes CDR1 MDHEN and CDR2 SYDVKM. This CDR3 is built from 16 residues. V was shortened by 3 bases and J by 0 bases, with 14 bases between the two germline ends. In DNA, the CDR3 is TGTGCCAGCAGTTTTGGGGGCTATACCCTGAACACTGAAGCTTTCTTT. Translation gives CASSFGGYTLNTEAFF.

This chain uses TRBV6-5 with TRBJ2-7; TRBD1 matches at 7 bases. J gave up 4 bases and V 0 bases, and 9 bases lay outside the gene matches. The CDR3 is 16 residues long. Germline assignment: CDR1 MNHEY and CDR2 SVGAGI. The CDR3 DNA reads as TGTGCCAGCAGTTACTCTGAGGACAGGTGGAGTTACGAGCAGTACTTC. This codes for CASSYSEDRWSYEQYF.

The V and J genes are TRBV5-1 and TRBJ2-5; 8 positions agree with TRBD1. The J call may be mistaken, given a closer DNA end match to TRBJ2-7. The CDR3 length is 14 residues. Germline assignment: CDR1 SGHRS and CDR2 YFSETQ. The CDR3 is CASSLGQGPYEQYF. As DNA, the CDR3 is TGCGCCAGCAGCTTGGGACAGGGGCCCTACGAGCAGTACTTC.

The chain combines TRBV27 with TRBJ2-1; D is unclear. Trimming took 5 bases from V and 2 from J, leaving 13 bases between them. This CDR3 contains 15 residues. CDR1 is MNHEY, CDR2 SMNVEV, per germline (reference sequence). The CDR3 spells CASSRSLTAYNEQFF. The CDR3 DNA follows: TGTGCCAGCAGTCGCTCGCTAACGGCCTACAATGAGCAGTTCTTC.

The CDR3 sequence is CASSDTLAENSYEQYF. The CDR3 DNA sequence: TGTGCCAGCAGTGACACCTTAGCGGAGAACTCCTACGAGCAGTACTTC. The chain combines TRBV25-1 with TRBJ2-7, with D tentatively TRBD2 (6 bases). Germline V CDR1 and CDR2: MGHDK, SYGVNS. There are 16 residues in the CDR3. V shed 3 bases and J shed 0 bases, with 15 bases lying between them.

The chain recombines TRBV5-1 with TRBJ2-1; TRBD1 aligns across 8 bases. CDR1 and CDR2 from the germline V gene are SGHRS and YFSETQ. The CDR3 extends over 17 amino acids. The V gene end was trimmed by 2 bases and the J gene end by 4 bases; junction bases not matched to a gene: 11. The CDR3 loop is CASSFSAGTGSYNEQFF. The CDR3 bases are TGCGCCAGCAGCTTTTCCGCCGGGACAGGCTCATACAATGAGCAGTTCTTC. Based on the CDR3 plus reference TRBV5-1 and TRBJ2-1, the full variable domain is KAGVTQTPRYLIKTRGQQVTLSCSPISGHRSVSWYQQTPGQGLQFLFEYFSETQRNKGNFPGRFSGRQFSNSRSEMNVSTLELGDSALYLCASSFSAGTGSYNEQFFGPGTRLTVL.